One T cell receptor beta chain is described in this entry. Its specificity is not known. This sample was taken from a study of T cell responses to AZD1222 COVID-19 vaccine. Profiling relied on immunoSEQ multiplex PCR, and the TCRdb table lists in-frame clones only, not all of them. The sample shows about 94,000 clones, 85% of them seen only once. Whole-study results and caveats: Nearly half of spike-specific TCRs reportedly go after variant regions that carry no mutations.

V lost 6 bases, J lost 8 bases, and 12 bases lay in between. The CDR3 length is 12 residues. The chain is built from TRBV12-3 or TRBV12-4 and TRBJ2-3; no definite D call. The source was peripheral blood, collected 28 days after the second AZD1222 dose. This clonotype was obtained from an adult who received the AZD1222 COVID-19 vaccine. This CDR3 reads CASSQSEVTQYF. The CDR3 bases are TGTGCCAGCAGCCAAAGTGAGGTTACGCAGTATTTT.